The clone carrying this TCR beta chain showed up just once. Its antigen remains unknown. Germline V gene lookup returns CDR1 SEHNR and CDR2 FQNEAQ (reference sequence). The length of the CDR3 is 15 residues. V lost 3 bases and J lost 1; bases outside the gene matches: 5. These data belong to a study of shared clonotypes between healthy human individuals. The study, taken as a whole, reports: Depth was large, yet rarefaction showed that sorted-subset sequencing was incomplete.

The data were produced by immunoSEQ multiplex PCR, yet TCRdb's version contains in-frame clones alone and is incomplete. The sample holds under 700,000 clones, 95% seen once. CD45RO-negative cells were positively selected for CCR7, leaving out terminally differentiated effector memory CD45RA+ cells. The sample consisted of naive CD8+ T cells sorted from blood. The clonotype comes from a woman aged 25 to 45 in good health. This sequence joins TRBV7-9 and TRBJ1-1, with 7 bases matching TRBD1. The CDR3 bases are TGTGCCAGCAGCTTCACCGGGACAGCGAACACTGAAGCTTTCTTT. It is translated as CASSFTGTANTEAFF.